A selection of T cell receptor beta chains follows, all from one sample in a study of shared clonotypes between healthy human individuals. Produced via immunoSEQ multiplex PCR; TCRdb's table is partial and in-frame only. The profile shows about 1.1 million clones, about 72% of them singletons. Sample: memory CD4+ T cells from PBMCs. The receptor set was obtained from a young man in good health. Some clones in this sample may be carry-over from other donors' samples. CDR3s include the opening cysteine and the closing phenylalanine or tryptophan. Each record gives: CDR3 DNA, CDR3 protein, J gene, V gene, CDR3 length, clone size, D gene. D genes are given only for firm matches. Expanded clones are given a class, and other clones once, few, many or no size at all.

DNA: TGTGCCAGCAGCTTTAAAGGACCCACGGGGAATGAGCAGTTCTTC; CDR3: CASSFKGPTGNEQFF; J: TRBJ2-1; V: TRBV7-2; length: 15; size: once; D: -
DNA: TGTGCCAGCAGCGTTGGTGGGAGGGGCACAGATACGCAGTATTTT; CDR3: CASSVGGRGTDTQYF; J: TRBJ2-3; V: TRBV9; length: 15; size: -; D: TRBD2
DNA: TGTGCCAGCAGCTTAGACCCGGAGGAAGGCTACACCTTC; CDR3: CASSLDPEEGYTF; J: TRBJ1-2; V: TRBV11-3; length: 13; size: -; D: -
DNA: TGTGCCAGTAGTCCAAGGACAGGAACCTACGAGCAGTACTTC; CDR3: CASSPRTGTYEQYF; J: TRBJ2-7; V: TRBV19; length: 14; size: once; D: TRBD1
DNA: TGTGCCAGCAGAGGCGTTTTCGAGTCAGATACGCAGTATTTT; CDR3: CASRGVFESDTQYF; J: TRBJ2-3; V: TRBV2; length: 14; size: many; D: -
DNA: TGTGCCAGCAGGCGGAGTGGAGGGGAGACCCAGTACTTC; CDR3: CASRRSGGETQYF; J: TRBJ2-5; V: TRBV7-2; length: 13; size: -; D: -
DNA: TGTGCCAGCAGCCCACGGGAGGGCTATGAGCAGTTCTTC; CDR3: CASSPREGYEQFF; J: TRBJ2-1; V: TRBV7-3; length: 13; size: -; D: TRBD2
DNA: TGTGCCAGCCAACCTGGGACGACCCCCGAGCAGGAGACCCAGTACTTC; CDR3: CASQPGTTPEQETQYF; J: TRBJ2-5; V: TRBV10-3; length: 16; size: -; D: -
DNA: TGCAGCGTTGAAAGGGGGAGCTCCTACGAGCAGTACTTC; CDR3: CSVERGSSYEQYF; J: TRBJ2-7; V: TRBV29-1; length: 13; size: -; D: -
DNA: TGTGCCAGTGGGGAAGACGCGGTTCATAGCAATCAGCCCCAGCATTTT; CDR3: CASGEDAVHSNQPQHF; J: TRBJ1-5; V: TRBV19; length: 16; size: -; D: -
DNA: TGTGCCAGCAGCTTAAGCGCCACTTCCTACGAGCAGTACTTC; CDR3: CASSLSATSYEQYF; J: TRBJ2-7; V: TRBV7-9; length: 14; size: -; D: -
DNA: TGCGCCAGCAGCACTCGGGCCGGTAATTCACCCCTCCACTTT; CDR3: CASSTRAGNSPLHF; J: TRBJ1-6; V: TRBV4-1; length: 14; size: -; D: -
DNA: TGTGCCAGCAGCCGACAGGGAAGGGCCGGGGAGCTGTTTTTT; CDR3: CASSRQGRAGELFF; J: TRBJ2-2; V: TRBV9; length: 14; size: -; D: TRBD1
DNA: TGTGCCAGCAGCACCAGTACAGGGTTAGATACGCAGTATTTT; CDR3: CASSTSTGLDTQYF; J: TRBJ2-3; V: TRBV9; length: 14; size: many; D: -
DNA: TGTGCCTGGAGTGAGGGGCCAAACAGGGCGGAGCAGTACTTC; CDR3: CAWSEGPNRAEQYF; J: TRBJ2-7; V: TRBV30; length: 14; size: -; D: -
DNA: TGTGCCACCAGCAGAGACCTGACTTCCAATGAGCAGTTCTTC; CDR3: CATSRDLTSNEQFF; J: TRBJ2-1; V: TRBV15; length: 14; size: -; D: -
DNA: TGTGCCAGCAGCCCCCCCCAGTGGGTCCACTACGAGCAGTACTTC; CDR3: CASSPPQWVHYEQYF; J: TRBJ2-7; V: TRBV11-2; length: 15; size: -; D: -
DNA: TGCGCCAGCAGCCGTGGGGGACAAGACCAAGAGACCCAGTACTTC; CDR3: CASSRGGQDQETQYF; J: TRBJ2-5; V: TRBV5-1; length: 15; size: -; D: -
DNA: TGTGCCAGCTCACCAATCCCCTTAGCGGGACGCACAGATACGCAGTATTTT; CDR3: CASSPIPLAGRTDTQYF; J: TRBJ2-3; V: TRBV18; length: 17; size: once; D: TRBD2
DNA: TGTGCCAGCTCACCACGACAGGGGGGAACAGATACGCAGTATTTT; CDR3: CASSPRQGGTDTQYF; J: TRBJ2-3; V: TRBV18; length: 15; size: -; D: TRBD1
DNA: TGTGCCAGCAGCGCCGGGACAGGGGGTGGGTGGGGCCCTGAAGCTTTCTTT; CDR3: CASSAGTGGGWGPEAFF; J: TRBJ1-1; V: TRBV5-4; length: 17; size: -; D: TRBD1
DNA: TGTGCCAGCAGTTTGGACCGGAGGAGGGAAAAACTGTTTTTT; CDR3: CASSLDRRREKLFF; J: TRBJ1-4; V: TRBV28; length: 14; size: once; D: -
DNA: TGTGCCAGCAGCCAAGATCTAGACTTGAGGAATGAGCAGTTCTTC; CDR3: CASSQDLDLRNEQFF; J: TRBJ2-1; V: TRBV4-2; length: 15; size: -; D: -
DNA: TGTGCCAGCAGCGTAGGGCAGGGCACTGAAGCTTTCTTT; CDR3: CASSVGQGTEAFF; J: TRBJ1-1; V: TRBV9; length: 13; size: -; D: -
DNA: TGCGCCAGCAGTGAGTGTCGGGTTTACTACGAGCAGTACTTC; CDR3: CASSECRVYYEQYF; J: TRBJ2-7; V: TRBV10-1; length: 14; size: -; D: -
DNA: TGCGCCAGCAGCTTGGAGGTGGACTACGAGCAGTACTTC; CDR3: CASSLEVDYEQYF; J: TRBJ2-7; V: TRBV5-1; length: 13; size: -; D: -
DNA: TGTGCCAGCAGCTCATTTGGGACGGAGGGGACCCAGTACTTC; CDR3: CASSSFGTEGTQYF; J: TRBJ2-5; V: TRBV7-9; length: 14; size: many; D: -
DNA: TGTGCCAGCAGTTCAAACCCGGGGCGATCGGGCTACACCTTC; CDR3: CASSSNPGRSGYTF; J: TRBJ1-2; V: TRBV28; length: 14; size: once; D: -
DNA: TGTGCCAGCAGTGAAGGGGGACAGGGCTACGAGCAGTACTTC; CDR3: CASSEGGQGYEQYF; J: TRBJ2-7; V: TRBV2; length: 14; size: once; D: TRBD1
DNA: TGTGCCAGCAGCGTAGGATCGCAAGGAGAGACCCAGTACTTC; CDR3: CASSVGSQGETQYF; J: TRBJ2-5; V: TRBV9; length: 14; size: -; D: -
DNA: TGTGCCAGCAGCCCCTGGACTAGCGGGAGTTTCAGTGAGCAGTTCTTC; CDR3: CASSPWTSGSFSEQFF; J: TRBJ2-1; V: TRBV5-5; length: 16; size: -; D: TRBD2
DNA: TGTGCCAGCGTCTCCTCAGGGACCGGGGAGCTGTTTTTT; CDR3: CASVSSGTGELFF; J: TRBJ2-2; V: TRBV6-6; length: 13; size: -; D: -
DNA: TGTGCCAGCACGGGGCCTAGCAATCAGCCCCAGCATTTT; CDR3: CASTGPSNQPQHF; J: TRBJ1-5; V: TRBV28; length: 13; size: -; D: -
DNA: TGCGCCAGCAGCTTGGAAGGGACTAGCGGGAGTTTCGATGAGCAGTTCTTC; CDR3: CASSLEGTSGSFDEQFF; J: TRBJ2-1; V: TRBV5-1; length: 17; size: -; D: TRBD2
DNA: TGTGCCAGTAGGCGGGGGGACTTGACAGATACGCAGTATTTT; CDR3: CASRRGDLTDTQYF; J: TRBJ2-3; V: TRBV19; length: 14; size: -; D: TRBD2
DNA: TGTGCCACCAGCAGAGATTCCTTTAATGAAAAACTGTTTTTT; CDR3: CATSRDSFNEKLFF; J: TRBJ1-4; V: TRBV15; length: 14; size: -; D: -
DNA: TGCGCCAGCAGCCAAGATCCCCCCGCTAGCTGGAACTACAATGAGCAGTTCTTC; CDR3: CASSQDPPASWNYNEQFF; J: TRBJ2-1; V: TRBV4-1; length: 18; size: -; D: -
DNA: TGTGCCAGCAGCCAGGGGCTCGGCACAGATACGCAGTATTTT; CDR3: CASSQGLGTDTQYF; J: TRBJ2-3; V: TRBV28; length: 14; size: -; D: -
DNA: TGCGCCAGCAGTCAGGGGGCGGCTAATGAAAAACTGTTTTTT; CDR3: CASSQGAANEKLFF; J: TRBJ1-4; V: TRBV5-1; length: 14; size: -; D: TRBD1
DNA: TGTGCCAGCAGCGAGTTCGGGGGGGAGTATGGCTACACCTTC; CDR3: CASSEFGGEYGYTF; J: TRBJ1-2; V: TRBV7-2; length: 14; size: -; D: -
DNA: TGCGCCAGCAGCTTGCCAGGGGGCATAGAGACCCAGTACTTC; CDR3: CASSLPGGIETQYF; J: TRBJ2-5; V: TRBV5-1; length: 14; size: -; D: TRBD1
DNA: TGTGCCAGCAGCTCTCAAGACAGGACCAGCTCCTACGAGCAGTACTTC; CDR3: CASSSQDRTSSYEQYF; J: TRBJ2-7; V: TRBV13; length: 16; size: -; D: -
DNA: TGCGCCAGCAGCCAGGGACAGCCGTACAATGAGCAGTTCTTC; CDR3: CASSQGQPYNEQFF; J: TRBJ2-1; V: TRBV5-1; length: 14; size: -; D: TRBD1
DNA: TGCAGCGCCCGCCGCCTCAGCAATGAGCAGTTCTTC; CDR3: CSARRLSNEQFF; J: TRBJ2-1; V: TRBV29-1; length: 12; size: -; D: -
DNA: TGTGCCAGCAGTTTAGGTATACAGGGGTACCAAGAGACCCAGTACTTC; CDR3: CASSLGIQGYQETQYF; J: TRBJ2-5; V: TRBV27; length: 16; size: -; D: TRBD1
DNA: TGCGCCAGCAGCTTGGCCGGGACTAGCGGGTGGTCCTGGCAGTTCTTC; CDR3: CASSLAGTSGWSWQFF; J: TRBJ2-1; V: TRBV5-1; length: 16; size: -; D: TRBD2
DNA: TGTGCCAGCAGCTTAAGGAGCAGGGCCCCCTACAATGAGCAGTTCTTC; CDR3: CASSLRSRAPYNEQFF; J: TRBJ2-1; V: TRBV7-3; length: 16; size: -; D: -
DNA: TGTGCCAGCAGTCTGCCCCGGGCAGGGGCTGCGGTTTGGGGCTACACCTTC; CDR3: CASSLPRAGAAVWGYTF; J: TRBJ1-2; V: TRBV28; length: 17; size: -; D: -
DNA: TGTGCCAGCTCTTTCGAAAATAGCAATCAGCCCCAGCATTTT; CDR3: CASSFENSNQPQHF; J: TRBJ1-5; V: TRBV18; length: 14; size: -; D: -